This T cell receptor beta chain was sequenced during a study of cytomegalovirus exposure and HLA in healthy donors. Study-level information: Among about 200 million T cells, an earlier analysis found roughly 120 million unique TCR beta sequences.

The study's findings and limits: More clonal expansion characterized HLA-associated TCR beta chains than equally common others in a later analysis. A few CMV-associated chains were confirmed in vitro to be specific for CMV antigens.

PCR involved 60 Vbeta and 13 Jbeta primers. The table came from immunoSEQ multiplex PCR; TCRdb's copy has only in-frame clones and leaves some out. Of approximately 150,000 clones detected, roughly two thirds appear once; the ten largest clones hold under 5.5%. Comment on this clone: Its antigen remains unknown.

Per the germline V gene, CDR1 is SGHRS and CDR2 is YFSETQ. This CDR3 has 13 amino acids. With V trimmed by 2 bases and J by 6 bases, 4 bases remained unmatched. This TCR was recovered from a woman under 30 in good health and CMV-seropositive. The rearrangement joins TRBV5-1 to TRBJ2-7; 8 bases fit TRBD1. Sequenced sample: PBMCs. The CDR3 here is CASSLGQGREQYF. As DNA, the CDR3 is TGCGCCAGCAGCTTAGGACAGGGCCGCGAGCAGTACTTC.